This TCR beta chain emerged from a study of OX40 agonist ivuxolimab in advanced cancers. Here immunoSEQ multiplex PCR was the method, and the copy in TCRdb shows in-frame clones only, minus some. The data show 30,000 to 35,000 clones, approximately 90% seen once. With 5 bases removed from V and 1 base from J, the gap between germline ends came to 9 bases. CDR1 MDHEN and CDR2 SYDVKM come from the germline V gene. The CDR3 contains 15 residues. The rearrangement uses TRBV28 and TRBJ2-6, with D maybe TRBD1 (5 bases). The specimen was CD4+ or CD8+ T cells sorted from blood, collected in a trial of the OX40 agonist ivuxolimab. The TCR was taken from an adult with an advanced solid tumor such as melanoma, head and neck, liver or kidney cancer. Here the CDR3 DNA reads TGTGCCAGCAGTATACAGGTTTCTGGGGCCAACGTCCTGACTTTC. Translation: CASSIQVSGANVLTF.